The 2 T cell receptor beta chains below all came from one sample that was sequenced in a study of cytomegalovirus exposure and HLA in healthy donors. The primer mix had 60 Vbeta and 13 Jbeta primers. The method was immunoSEQ multiplex PCR; TCRdb's version includes in-frame clones alone and lacks a portion of them. Here the sample spans roughly 180,000 clones, approximately 84% being singletons. What was sequenced was PBMCs. Receptors originate from a girl aged 10 to 17 in good health and CMV-seropositive.

This clone was counted a few times. This same CDR3 is encoded by further DNA sequences in the sample. This chain connects TRBV27 to TRBJ2-7; 7 nucleotides align to TRBD1. Germline lookup yields CDR1 MNHEY and CDR2 SMNVEV (reference sequence). The CDR3 is 14 residues long. After removal of 6 bases from V and 2 bases from J, the junction contained 7 bases not matched to a gene. The CDR3: CASSLGTETYEQYF. CDR3 nucleotides: TGTGCCAGCAGCCTCGGGACAGAGACCTACGAGCAGTACTTC.

This chain uses TRBV5-6 with TRBJ2-1; D perhaps matches TRBD2 (5 bases). The V gene's germline CDR1 is SGHDT and CDR2 YYEEEE. The V and J ends lost 0 bases and 6 bases respectively, with 13 bases between them. CDR3 length equals 15 residues. CDR3 in amino acids: CASSLGGHSSNEQFF. CDR3 DNA: TGTGCCAGCAGCTTGGGAGGGCACAGCAGCAATGAGCAGTTCTTC.